This T cell receptor (beta chain) was recorded in a study of T cell changes during pregnancy in multiple sclerosis. The repertoire was sequenced with immunoSEQ multiplex PCR; TCRdb's copy has only in-frame clones and lacks some. Among roughly 45,000 clones, roughly 90% were seen once, and the ten largest hold about 1.5%. The CDR3 has 12 amino acids. Germline lookup yields CDR1 MNHNS and CDR2 SASEGT. The V and J ends lost 7 bases and 3 bases respectively, with 7 bases between them. The receptor's source is a female donor in good health, enrolled as a control in a pregnancy study. The source was peripheral blood, collected in the first trimester of pregnancy. This rearrangement joins TRBV6-1 to TRBJ1-5; D ambiguous. CDR3 sequence: CASTRYNQPQHF. The CDR3, as DNA: TGTGCCAGCACACGGTACAATCAGCCCCAGCATTTT.